These 28 T cell receptor beta chains share one sample of origin, sequenced in a study of OX40 agonist ivuxolimab in advanced cancers. Data came from immunoSEQ multiplex PCR; TCRdb stores just in-frame clones and leaves some out. The sample lists tens of thousands of clones, around 87% seen once, with 11% in the top ten. The specimen was CD4+ or CD8+ T cells sorted from blood, collected in a trial of the OX40 agonist ivuxolimab. The receptors here all came from an adult with an advanced solid tumor such as melanoma, head and neck, liver or kidney cancer.

This clone has just a few counts. The CDR3 DNA sequence: TGCGCCAGCAGAGCGGAGCAGGGCAATGAGCAGTTCTTC. It encodes CASRAEQGNEQFF. The J gene is TRBJ2-1, the V gene TRBV5-1; either TRBD1 or TRBD2 may supply D (5 bases each). The germline gives CDR1 SGHRS, CDR2 YFSETQ. CDR3 length: 13 amino acids. Trimming stripped 5 bases from V and 6 bases from J, with 12 bases between.

The chain uses TRBV13 and TRBJ1-5; tentatively, D is TRBD1 (6 bases). The V end was cut by 4 bases, the J end by 3 bases, with 10 bases between. This CDR3 has 14 amino acids. The V gene's germline CDR1 is PRHDT and CDR2 FYEKMQ (reference sequence). CDR3 coding DNA: TGTGCCAGCAGCTCGAGGGACACCAATCAGCCCCAGCATTTT. Translation: CASSSRDTNQPQHF.

The rearrangement uses TRBV11-2 and TRBJ1-2; weak D call: TRBD1 (5 bases). Germline lookup yields CDR1 SGHAT and CDR2 FQNNGV. Trimming shortened V by 4 bases and J by 2 bases, and 11 bases separated the two germline ends. The CDR3 runs 14 residues. DNA for the CDR3: TGTGCCAGCAGCTCAGAGTGGGGGAACTATGGCTACACCTTC. It specifies CASSSEWGNYGYTF.

The V and J genes are TRBV27 and TRBJ1-1; weak D call: TRBD1 (6 bases). With 4 bases removed from V and 4 bases from J, the gap between germline ends came to 16 bases. The CDR3 contains 15 residues. CDR1 and CDR2 from the germline V gene are MNHEY and SMNVEV (reference sequence). The CDR3 spells CASSSWGASATEAFF. The DNA of the CDR3 is TGTGCCAGCAGTTCGTGGGGGGCGTCAGCCACTGAAGCTTTCTTT.

The V gene is TRBV7-9, the J gene TRBJ1-2, with 8 bases that match TRBD1. Germline-derived CDR1 and CDR2 are SEHNR and FQNEAQ (reference sequence). Trimming cost V 6 bases and J 0 bases; bases outside gene matches: 6. CDR3 size: 15 residues. The CDR3 region has the DNA TGTGCCAGCAGAGTTGGGACAGGAGCTAACTATGGCTACACCTTC. Amino acid sequence: CASRVGTGANYGYTF.

The V call is TRBV9, the J call TRBJ1-1; D is unclear. The CDR3 contains 14 residues. Germline CDR1 and CDR2: SGDLS and YYNGEE. The ends were cut back, 4 bases at V and 4 bases at J, with 14 bases in the middle. The CDR3 spells CASSSRTYSTEAFF. The CDR3 DNA reads as TGTGCCAGCAGCTCCAGGACGTACAGCACTGAAGCTTTCTTT.

The chain employs TRBV7-8 and TRBJ1-5; tentative D call: TRBD1 (5 bases). Germline V lookup: CDR1 SGHVS, CDR2 FQNEAQ. The length of the CDR3 is 14 residues. Trimming cost V 5 bases and J 10 bases, with 18 bases left between them. The DNA of the CDR3 is TGTGCCAGCAGCCTTTCTGGGACGGGCGCACCCCAGCATTTT. It codes for CASSLSGTGAPQHF.

The V call is TRBV30, the J call TRBJ1-6; the D gene is possibly TRBD1 (5 bases). V was clipped by 7 bases and J by 9 bases, with 16 bases between them. The V gene's germline CDR1 is GTSNPN and CDR2 SVGIG (reference sequence). This CDR3 has 13 amino acids. The CDR3 sequence: CAFARGIGSPLHF. The CDR3 DNA follows: TGTGCCTTCGCTCGGGGGATTGGTTCACCCCTCCACTTT.

The rearrangement links TRBV27 to TRBJ2-1; D may correspond to TRBD1 or TRBD2 (5 bases each). V was clipped by 6 bases and J by 5 bases, with 11 bases between them. The CDR3 runs to 13 residues. Germline V CDR1 and CDR2: MNHEY, SMNVEV (reference sequence). The CDR3 DNA reads as TGTGCCAGCAGGACGAGGGGACACAATGAGCAGTTCTTC. This sequence encodes CASRTRGHNEQFF.

This sequence joins TRBV27 and TRBJ1-2; TRBD1 matches 7 bases. J was trimmed by 6 bases and V by 4 bases; bases with no gene match: 5. Germline V lookup: CDR1 MNHEY, CDR2 SMNVEV (reference sequence). The CDR3 is 13 amino acids. Here the CDR3 DNA reads TGTGCCAGCAGTTCAGACAGGGCCCATGGCTACACCTTC. As protein: CASSSDRAHGYTF.

The rearrangement uses TRBV6-6 and TRBJ1-2; the match to TRBD1 covers 7 bases. CDR1 and CDR2 from the germline V gene are MNHNY and SVGAGI (reference sequence). This CDR3 spans 14 amino acids. V was pared by 6 bases and J by 8 bases, with 12 bases of the junction left unmatched. The CDR3 sequence: CASSRGGPSEGYTF. The CDR3 DNA reads as TGTGCCAGCAGCCGAGGGGGCCCTTCAGAAGGCTACACCTTC.

The chain joins TRBV10-3 to TRBJ2-1; 7 bases match TRBD2. Losses at the gene ends were 2 bases for V and 4 bases for J; bases not matched to a gene: 5. The length of the CDR3 is 15 residues. Germline CDR1 reads ENHRY; CDR2 reads SYGVKD. The CDR3 sequence is CAISEGPSGYNEQFF. DNA for the CDR3: TGTGCCATCAGTGAGGGGCCTAGCGGATACAATGAGCAGTTCTTC.

The CDR3 DNA is TGTGCCAGCAGCTTAGACATAAGACAGGTTGCGCACAACACTGAAGCTTTCTTT. Amino acid sequence: CASSLDIRQVAHNTEAFF. The rearrangement links TRBV7-6 to TRBJ1-1; D possibly corresponds to TRBD1 (6 bases). The CDR3 has 18 residues. V lost 1 base, J lost 2 bases, and 20 bases lay in between. The V gene's germline CDR1 is SGHVS and CDR2 FNYEAQ. Full variable domain (remainder filled in from reference TRBV7-6 and TRBJ1-1): GAGVSQSPRYKVTKRGQDVALRCDPISGHVSLYWYRQALGQGPEFLTYFNYEAQQDKSGLPNDRFSAERPEGSISTLTIQRTEQRDSAMYRCASSLDIRQVAHNTEAFFGQGTRLTVV.

The gene calls are TRBV19 and TRBJ1-1; the D is unclear. Germline CDR1 and CDR2: LNHDA and SQIVND (reference sequence). V was cut by 5 bases and J by 5 bases, with 18 bases left in between. The CDR3 is made up of 15 amino acids. CDR3 sequence (DNA): TGTGCCAGTAGTGTCCCCCCACGGACTAGGACTGAAGCTTTCTTT. This gives the protein CASSVPPRTRTEAFF.

This chain uses TRBV9 with TRBJ2-5; a possible D gene is TRBD2 (5 bases). Trimming removed 0 bases from V and 2 bases from J, with 8 bases in between. The CDR3 loop spans 14 amino acids. Germline CDR1 and CDR2: SGDLS and YYNGEE. CDR3 residues: CASSVGEGQETQYF. CDR3 coding DNA: TGTGCCAGCAGCGTAGGAGAGGGACAAGAGACCCAGTACTTC.

V is TRBV5-1 and J is TRBJ2-5; 11 bases agree with TRBD2. TRBJ2-7 explains the end of the DNA better; the J call may be wrong. Germline CDR1 and CDR2: SGHRS and YFSETQ. The CDR3 spans 14 residues. CDR3 nucleotides: TGCGCCAGCAGCACTAGCGGGAGTCCCTACGAGCAGTACTTC. It yields the protein CASSTSGSPYEQYF.

The V and J genes are TRBV5-1 and TRBJ1-1; TRBD1 is a possible D gene (5 bases). V lost 4 bases and J 2 bases, leaving 15 bases between the germline ends. Germline V gene sequence: CDR1 SGHRS, CDR2 YFSETQ. The CDR3 is made up of 15 amino acids. Here the CDR3 reads CASSGGGGVNTEAFF. The CDR3 region has the DNA TGCGCCAGCAGCGGCGGGGGTGGGGTTAACACTGAAGCTTTCTTT.

The chain combines TRBV10-1 with TRBJ2-7, with a tentative D call TRBD1 (6 bases). With 6 bases removed from V and 5 bases from J, the gap between germline ends came to 14 bases. The CDR3 extends over 13 amino acids. Germline-derived CDR1 and CDR2 are WNHNN and SYGVQD (reference sequence). The DNA for the CDR3 is TGCGCCAGCAGGGTAACAGGGACCCACGAGCAGTACTTC. It specifies CASRVTGTHEQYF.

The chain carries TRBV7-9 and TRBJ2-1, with D perhaps matching TRBD1 or TRBD2 (6 bases each). The CDR3 consists of 18 residues. Germline CDR1 is SEHNR and CDR2 is FQNEAQ (reference sequence). The ends were cut back, 3 bases at V and 6 bases at J, with 24 bases in the middle. CDR3 coding DNA: TGTGCCAGCAGCTTTCGGTACACTGTAGCGGAGGGGGGCAATGAGCAGTTCTTC. Protein sequence: CASSFRYTVAEGGNEQFF.

This chain joins TRBV28 and TRBJ1-3, with unresolved D. V was clipped by 3 bases and J by 8 bases, with 11 bases between them. The CDR3 is 13 residues long. CDR1 MDHEN and CDR2 SYDVKM come from the germline V gene. The CDR3 reads CASSFSGWDTIYF. The CDR3 bases are TGTGCCAGCAGTTTTTCCGGTTGGGACACCATATATTTT. The full variable domain, its missing parts supplied by reference TRBV28 and TRBJ1-3, is DVKVTQSSRYLVKRTGEKVFLECVQDMDHENMFWYRQDPGLGLRLIYFSYDVKMKEKGDIPEGYSVSREKKERFSLILESASTNQTSMYLCASSFSGWDTIYFGEGSWLTVV.

This clone was seen a single time. The rearrangement links TRBV19 to TRBJ1-1; a weak D match, TRBD1 (5 bases). The CDR3 contains 13 residues. The germline V gene has CDR1 LNHDA and CDR2 SQIVND (reference sequence). The germline V and J ends were trimmed by 7 bases and 1 base, with 10 bases remaining between them. CDR3 region: CASTPRGNTEAFF. In DNA, the CDR3 is TGTGCCAGTACCCCGAGGGGGAACACTGAAGCTTTCTTT. Using reference TRBV19 and TRBJ1-1 for the parts outside the CDR3, the full variable domain is DGGITQSPKYLFRKEGQNVTLSCEQNLNHDAMYWYRQDPGQGLRLIYYSQIVNDFQKGDIAEGYSVSREKKESFPLTVTSAQKNPTAFYLCASTPRGNTEAFFGQGTRLTVV.

This chain links TRBV9 with TRBJ2-7, with 10 bases identical to TRBD2. J lost 3 bases, V lost 0 bases, and 6 bases had no gene match. CDR1 SGDLS and CDR2 YYNGEE come from the germline V gene. The CDR3 totals 16 residues. The CDR3: CASSVGSLAGVYEQYF. The CDR3, as DNA: TGTGCCAGCAGCGTAGGGAGCCTAGCGGGAGTCTACGAGCAGTACTTC.

The chain has TRBV5-6 and TRBJ2-1, with TRBD2 matching 14 bases. The germline V gene encodes CDR1 SGHDT and CDR2 YYEEEE. This CDR3 has 14 residues. V lost 5 bases, J lost 6 bases, and 1 base stayed unmatched. Here the CDR3 DNA reads TGTGCCAGCAGGGGACTAGCGGGGGTCAATGAGCAGTTCTTC. It yields the protein CASRGLAGVNEQFF.

The V and J genes are TRBV4-3 and TRBJ2-3, with D perhaps TRBD2 (6 bases). Germline V gene data show CDR1 as LGHNA and CDR2 as YSLEER. Trimming took off 2 bases at V and 6 bases at J, with 18 bases between the two ends. The CDR3 extends over 16 amino acids. The CDR3 DNA is TGCGCCAGCAGCCAACTTCCCCGCGGGACCGGGGATACGCAGTATTTT. It translates to CASSQLPRGTGDTQYF.

The chain recombines TRBV10-1 with TRBJ2-1, with D possibly being TRBD1 or TRBD2 (6 bases each). The CDR3 runs 19 residues. Looked up from germline, CDR1 is WNHNN and CDR2 is SYGVQD (reference sequence). V was shortened by 10 bases and J by 6 bases, with 34 bases between the two germline ends. The CDR3 region is CATSMGGPATTALSNEQFF. The CDR3 DNA sequence: TGCGCCACCTCCATGGGGGGCCCTGCGACTACCGCTTTGTCCAATGAGCAGTTCTTC.

This clone was picked up a small number of times. This sequence joins TRBV19 and TRBJ1-5; D is perhaps TRBD1 (5 bases). Germline CDR1 LNHDA, CDR2 SQIVND (reference sequence). The CDR3 loop spans 15 amino acids. The V end was cut by 6 bases, the J end by 0 bases, with 12 bases between. In DNA, the CDR3 is TGTGCCAGTAGCCCACAGGCCTTTAGCAATCAGCCCCAGCATTTT. This codes for CASSPQAFSNQPQHF.

The DNA for the CDR3 is TGTGCCAGCAGCCCCTCGGGGGGGAACACTGAAGCTTTCTTT. Encoded protein: CASSPSGGNTEAFF. The rearrangement uses TRBV9 and TRBJ1-1; tentatively, D is TRBD1 (5 bases). Per the germline V gene, CDR1 is SGDLS and CDR2 is YYNGEE. The CDR3 runs to 14 residues. Trimming removed 4 bases at V and 1 base at J, with 11 bases between.

The chain has TRBV10-3 and TRBJ1-1; 8 bases align to TRBD1. Per germline, CDR1 ENHRY and CDR2 SYGVKD. V lost 8 bases and J lost 5; bases outside the gene matches: 13. The length of the CDR3 is 15 residues. In DNA, the CDR3 is TGTGCCATCCCCTCCAGGGGGCCATCGGAGACTGAAGCTTTCTTT. It codes for CAIPSRGPSETEAFF.